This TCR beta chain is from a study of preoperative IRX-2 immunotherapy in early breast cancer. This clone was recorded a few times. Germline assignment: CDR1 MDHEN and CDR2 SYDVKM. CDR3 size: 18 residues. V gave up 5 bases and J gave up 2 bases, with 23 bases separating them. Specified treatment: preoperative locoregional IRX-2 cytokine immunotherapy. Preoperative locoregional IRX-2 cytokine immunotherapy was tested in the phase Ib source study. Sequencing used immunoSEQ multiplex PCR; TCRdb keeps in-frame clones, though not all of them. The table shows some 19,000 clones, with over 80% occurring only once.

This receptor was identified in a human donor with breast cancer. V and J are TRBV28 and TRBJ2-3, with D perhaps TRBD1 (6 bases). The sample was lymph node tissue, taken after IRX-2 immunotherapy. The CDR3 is CASSPVGDRLTSTDTQYF. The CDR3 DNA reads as TGTGCCAGCAGTCCAGTCGGAGACAGGTTGACCTCCACAGATACGCAGTATTTT. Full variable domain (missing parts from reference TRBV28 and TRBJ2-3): DVKVTQSSRYLVKRTGEKVFLECVQDMDHENMFWYRQDPGLGLRLIYFSYDVKMKEKGDIPEGYSVSREKKERFSLILESASTNQTSMYLCASSPVGDRLTSTDTQYFGPGTRLTVL.